The 22 T cell receptor beta chains presented below share a single source sample, sequenced in a study of blood T cells in healthy people across ages. Together with a sample-barcoded 5' primer, a J-beta primer mix was included in a second PCR lasting about 6 to 11 cycles. TCRdb called the 5' RACE reads again in MiXCR, with one record for every CDR3 protein. The sample has 600,000 to 800,000 distinct CDR3 sequences, about 50% seen once. Sequencing used blood. The receptors come from a woman of 80 years or more in good health.

The chain is built from TRBV28 and TRBJ2-1; no clear D. V lost 7 bases and J lost 4, with 8 bases in between. This CDR3 region has 12 residues. Germline loops: CDR1 MDHEN, CDR2 SYDVKM. The CDR3 spells CASKGRYNEQFF. Written as DNA, the CDR3 is TGTGCCAGCAAAGGGCGGTACAATGAGCAGTTCTTC.

In its sample, this clonotype was seen a few times. The V gene is TRBV29-1, the J gene TRBJ2-3; D not resolved. The CDR3 has 12 residues. Germline values: CDR1 SQVTM, CDR2 ANQGSEA. V was clipped by 3 bases and J by 1 base, with 5 bases between them. Here the CDR3 reads CSVDDGTDTQYF. The CDR3 DNA reads TGCAGCGTTGATGACGGCACAGATACGCAGTATTTT.

This clonotype was observed a few times. The J gene is TRBJ1-2, the V gene TRBV6-5; D remains unclear. The V gene lost 5 bases and the J gene lost 1 base, with 11 bases spanning the gap. The CDR3 contains 14 residues. CDR1 and CDR2 from the germline V gene are MNHEY and SVGAGI. The CDR3 is CASSDRRNNYGYTF. CDR3 nucleotides: TGTGCCAGCAGTGACCGACGGAATAACTATGGCTACACCTTC.

CDR3: CASAGPWSLEQYF. The CDR3 DNA is TGTGCGTCAGCAGGACCCTGGAGTCTCGAGCAGTACTTC. The J gene is TRBJ2-7, the V gene TRBV7-9; D not resolved. Germline V CDR1 and CDR2: SEHNR, FQNEAQ (reference sequence). There are 13 residues in the CDR3.

For this clonotype: This may be a read error, as it is one base from a much larger clone. The genes are TRBV29-1 and TRBJ1-5; D not resolved. Trimming took off 2 bases at V and 0 bases at J, with 8 bases between the two ends. The CDR3 contains 14 residues. Germline-derived CDR1 and CDR2 are SQVTM and ANQGSEA. CDR3 nucleotides: TGCAGCGTTGAAAAAGGAAGTAGCAATCAGCCCCAGCATTTT. Its protein is CSVEKGSSNQPQHF.

This clonotype showed up many times. The V gene is TRBV13, the J gene TRBJ2-1, with TRBD1 as a possible D gene (6 bases). The CDR3 contains 14 residues. Looked up from germline, CDR1 is PRHDT and CDR2 is FYEKMQ (reference sequence). Trimming stripped 5 bases from V and 9 bases from J, with 17 bases between. CDR3 amino acids: CASSPFGQHGEQFF. CDR3 DNA sequence: TGTGCCAGCAGCCCCTTCGGACAGCACGGTGAGCAGTTCTTC.

The gene calls are TRBV24-1 and TRBJ1-1; D uncertain. The CDR3 spans 11 residues. CDR1 and CDR2 from the germline V gene are KGHDR and SFDVKD. With 9 bases removed from V and 1 base from J, the gap between germline ends came to 5 bases. CDR3 loop: CATPRNTEAFF. The CDR3 nucleotides read TGTGCCACCCCGAGGAACACTGAAGCTTTCTTT.

This clonotype was counted ten times or more. This sequence joins TRBV7-3 and TRBJ2-1, with a tentative D call TRBD2 (6 bases). CDR1 and CDR2 (germline): SGHTA, FQGTGA. This CDR3 contains 16 residues. The V end lost 3 bases, the J end lost 5 bases, and 17 bases lay between the germline ends. CDR3 DNA sequence: TGTGCCAGCAGCTTGGCCCCCTGGGACTTCGACAATGAGCAGTTCTTC. It translates to CASSLAPWDFDNEQFF.

The chain joins TRBV12-3 or TRBV12-4 to TRBJ2-5; D perhaps matches TRBD2 (5 bases). The J call may not be correct, given that the DNA end is closer to TRBJ2-7. The CDR3 sequence is 13 residues long. The CDR3 DNA is TGTGCCAGCAGTTTATATTTGAGGGTCGAGCAGTACTTC. Translation: CASSLYLRVEQYF.

Comment on this clonotype: A single base separates this from a much larger clone, so it may be a read error. The chain uses TRBV20-1 and TRBJ2-5, with D perhaps TRBD1 or TRBD2 (6 bases each). Germline V CDR1 and CDR2: DFQATT, SNEGSKA (reference sequence). Trimming stripped 3 bases from V and 13 bases from J, with 24 bases between. This CDR3 comprises 14 residues. The CDR3 region has the DNA TGCAGTGCTAGCCTACCCAGGGGCCCTAGCGAGCGGTACTTC. The encoded protein is CSASLPRGPSERYF.

Note on this clonotype: A much larger clone differs from this one at a single base, so this may be a read error. This chain connects TRBV4-2 to TRBJ2-1; D unresolved. Between the trimmed V and J ends, which lost 2 bases and 2 bases, there was a span of 19 bases. The CDR3 consists of 18 residues. Germline V lookup: CDR1 LGHNA, CDR2 YNFKEQ. The CDR3 DNA sequence: TGTGCCAGCAGCCAATCGAATCGGTATTGGGGTGCCTACAATGAGCAGTTCTTC. It specifies CASSQSNRYWGAYNEQFF.

This clonotype was found many times. The V gene is TRBV12-3 or TRBV12-4, the J gene TRBJ2-2; 10 nucleotides agree with TRBD2. V gave up 5 bases and J gave up 2 bases; unmatched junction bases: 2. This CDR3 has 15 residues. Here the CDR3 DNA reads TGTGCCAGCAGTCCTAGCGGGAGAAACACCGGGGAGCTGTTTTTT. This encodes CASSPSGRNTGELFF.

This clonotype showed up many times. The chain joins TRBV2 to TRBJ2-3; perhaps TRBD2 as D (6 bases). Germline lookup yields CDR1 SNHLY and CDR2 FYNNEI. Trimming pared 7 bases from V and 4 bases from J, leaving 21 bases between. CDR3 length: 16 amino acids. CDR3 in DNA: TGTGCCAGCAACCTTGAGAACGGAGGGTTTTCAGATACGCAGTATTTT. Translated, it gives CASNLENGGFSDTQYF.

Details on this clonotype: A junction boundary mismatches the germline segment, possibly from a read error. The genes are TRBV7-9 and TRBJ2-7; D is ambiguous. The length of the CDR3 is 13 residues. CDR1 and CDR2 (germline): SEHNR, FQNEAQ (reference sequence). The CDR3 reads CTSSSQMSYEQYF. The CDR3, as DNA: TGTACCAGCAGCTCCCAGATGTCCTACGAGCAGTACTTC.

This chain links TRBV9 with TRBJ2-3; D tentatively fits TRBD1 or TRBD2 (5 bases each). Germline CDR1 SGDLS, CDR2 YYNGEE. Trimming removed 7 bases from V and 4 bases from J, with 16 bases in between. This CDR3 comprises 14 residues. DNA for the CDR3: TGTGCCAGCCCGGGGACCCAAGGGGCAGATACGCAGTATTTT. This codes for CASPGTQGADTQYF.

The chain uses TRBV12-3 or TRBV12-4 and TRBJ1-2, with TRBD1 as a possible D gene (5 bases). The length of the CDR3 is 15 residues. V was trimmed by 2 bases and J by 7 bases, leaving 17 bases between them. CDR3 nucleotides: TGTGCCAGCAGTTTATCAGGGATTGAGAGGGCTGGCTACACCTTC. Its translation: CASSLSGIERAGYTF.

This clonotype was recorded at least ten times. The chain combines TRBV20-1 with TRBJ2-7, with a possible D match to TRBD1 (6 bases). The V end lost 5 bases, the J end lost 5 bases, and 13 bases lay between the germline ends. This CDR3 spans 12 amino acids. Looked up from germline, CDR1 is DFQATT and CDR2 is SNEGSKA (reference sequence). CDR3 bases: TGCAGTGCTCGTAATCAGGGGCACGAGCAGTACTTC. Protein sequence: CSARNQGHEQYF.

A word on this clonotype: This clone may be a read error of a much larger clone one base away. This chain connects TRBV20-1 to TRBJ1-5, with 9 bases fitting TRBD1. CDR1 DFQATT and CDR2 SNEGSKA come from the germline V gene (reference sequence). The CDR3 length is 16 residues. The CDR3 bases are TGCAGTGCTGTCAGGCGGGGACAGGGTGGCAATCGGCCCCAGCATTTT. This sequence encodes CSAVRRGQGGNRPQHF.

The chain joins TRBV6-5 to TRBJ2-5, with D unresolved. CDR1 and CDR2 (germline): MNHEY, SVGAGI. The CDR3 spans 11 residues. Deletions cut 10 bases from V and 5 bases from J, with 11 bases between. DNA for the CDR3: TGTGCCACTTCGTTTCGGGAGACCCAGTACTTC. Its translation is CATSFRETQYF.

The genes are TRBV12-3 or TRBV12-4 and TRBJ2-3, with D unresolved. This CDR3 is built from 13 residues. Trimming took off 7 bases at V and 4 bases at J, with 12 bases between the two ends. CDR3 sequence reads: CASTTTVADTQYF. CDR3 DNA sequence: TGTGCCAGCACTACAACGGTGGCAGATACGCAGTATTTT.

This clonotype was seen ten or more times. This rearrangement joins TRBV30 to TRBJ2-1; the D call may be TRBD1 or TRBD2 (5 bases each). Germline CDR1 GTSNPN, CDR2 SVGIG (reference sequence). The CDR3 is 11 residues long. CDR3 region: CAGGYYNEQFF. DNA of the CDR3: TGTGCTGGGGGATACTACAATGAGCAGTTCTTC.

The V call is TRBV24-1, the J call TRBJ1-5; D gene ambiguous. The germline V gene encodes CDR1 KGHDR and CDR2 SFDVKD. The CDR3 consists of 13 residues. V dropped 4 bases and J dropped 8 bases, with 11 bases sitting between them. The CDR3 is CATSDNSGEPQHF. CDR3 coding DNA: TGTGCCACCAGTGACAACTCTGGAGAGCCCCAGCATTTT.